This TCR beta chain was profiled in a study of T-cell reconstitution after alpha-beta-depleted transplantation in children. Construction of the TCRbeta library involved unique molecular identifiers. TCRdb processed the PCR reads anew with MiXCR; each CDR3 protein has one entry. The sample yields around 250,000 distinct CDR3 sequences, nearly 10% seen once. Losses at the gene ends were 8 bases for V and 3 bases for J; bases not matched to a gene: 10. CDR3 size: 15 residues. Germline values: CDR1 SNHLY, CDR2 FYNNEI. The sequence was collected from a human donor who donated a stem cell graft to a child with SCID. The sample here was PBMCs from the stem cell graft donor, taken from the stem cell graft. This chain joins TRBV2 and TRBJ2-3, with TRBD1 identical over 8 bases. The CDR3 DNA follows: TGTGCCAGCCCCCTCAGGGGGCGCGATACAGATACGCAGTATTTT. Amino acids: CASPLRGRDTDTQYF.